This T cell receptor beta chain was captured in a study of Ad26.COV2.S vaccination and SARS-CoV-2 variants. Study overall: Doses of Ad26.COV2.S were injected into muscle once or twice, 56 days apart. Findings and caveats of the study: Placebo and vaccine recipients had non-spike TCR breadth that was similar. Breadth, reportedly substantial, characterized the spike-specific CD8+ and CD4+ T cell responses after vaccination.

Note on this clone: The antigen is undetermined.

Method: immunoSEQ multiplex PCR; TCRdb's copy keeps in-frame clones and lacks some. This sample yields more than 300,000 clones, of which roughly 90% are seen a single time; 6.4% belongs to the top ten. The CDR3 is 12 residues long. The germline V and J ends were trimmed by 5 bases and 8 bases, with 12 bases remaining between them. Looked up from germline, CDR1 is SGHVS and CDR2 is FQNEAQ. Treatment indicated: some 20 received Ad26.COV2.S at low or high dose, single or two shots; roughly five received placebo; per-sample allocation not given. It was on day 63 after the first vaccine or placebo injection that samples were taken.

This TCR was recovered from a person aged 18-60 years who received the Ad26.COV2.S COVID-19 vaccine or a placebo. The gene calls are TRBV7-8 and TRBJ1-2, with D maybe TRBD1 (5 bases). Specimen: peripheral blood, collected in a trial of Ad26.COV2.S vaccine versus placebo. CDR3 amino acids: CASSREGWGYTF. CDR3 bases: TGTGCCAGCAGCCGGGAGGGGTGGGGCTACACCTTC.